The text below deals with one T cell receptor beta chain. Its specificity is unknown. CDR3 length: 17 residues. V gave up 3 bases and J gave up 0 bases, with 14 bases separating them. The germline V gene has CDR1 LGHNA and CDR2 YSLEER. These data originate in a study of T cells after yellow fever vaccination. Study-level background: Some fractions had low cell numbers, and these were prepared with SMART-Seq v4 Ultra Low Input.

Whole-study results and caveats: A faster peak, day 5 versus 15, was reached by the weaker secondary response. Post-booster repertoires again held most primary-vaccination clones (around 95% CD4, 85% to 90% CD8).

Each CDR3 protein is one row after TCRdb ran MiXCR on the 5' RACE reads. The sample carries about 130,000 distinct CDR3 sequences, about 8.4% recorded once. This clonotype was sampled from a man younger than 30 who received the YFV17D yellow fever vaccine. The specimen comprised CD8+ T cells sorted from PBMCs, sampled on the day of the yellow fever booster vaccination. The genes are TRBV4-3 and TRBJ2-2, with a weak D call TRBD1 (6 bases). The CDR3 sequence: CASSQATTGSNTGELFF. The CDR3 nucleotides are TGCGCCAGCAGCCAGGCAACGACAGGATCGAACACCGGGGAGCTGTTTTTT.